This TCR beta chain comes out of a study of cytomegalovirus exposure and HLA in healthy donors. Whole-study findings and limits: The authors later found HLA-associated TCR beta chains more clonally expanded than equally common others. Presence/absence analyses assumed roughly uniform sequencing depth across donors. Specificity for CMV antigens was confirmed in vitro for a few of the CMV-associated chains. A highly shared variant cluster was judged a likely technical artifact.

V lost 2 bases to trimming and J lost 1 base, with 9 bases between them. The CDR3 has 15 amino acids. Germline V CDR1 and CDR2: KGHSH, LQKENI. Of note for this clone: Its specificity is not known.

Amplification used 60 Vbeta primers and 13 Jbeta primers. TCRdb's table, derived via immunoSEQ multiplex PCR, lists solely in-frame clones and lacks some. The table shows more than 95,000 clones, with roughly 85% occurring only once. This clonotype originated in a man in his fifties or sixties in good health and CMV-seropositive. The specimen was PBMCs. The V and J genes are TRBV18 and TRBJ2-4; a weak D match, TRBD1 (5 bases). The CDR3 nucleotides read TGTGCCAGCTCACCAGGGAAGGGGGCCAAAAACATTCAGTACTTC. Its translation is CASSPGKGAKNIQYF.